The source of this T cell receptor beta chain is a study of blood T cell repertoires in COVID-19. Background on the study: The United States, Italy and Spain supplied acute and convalescent COVID-19 samples. The cDNA or gDNA used as material had been derived from T cells, B-cell-depleted T cells, or PBMCs.

Per the original methods: Nucleated cell counts were estimated from reference gene primer amplification. Repertoires were generated with immunoSEQ multiplex PCR, while TCRdb's copy carries only in-frame clones and drops some. Clone size and V and J calls were adopted from that table, with D and trimming inferred from the DNA. In the table there are tens of thousands of clones, about 90% of which are singletons. The CDR3 is made up of 17 amino acids. V lost 0 bases and J lost 2, with 13 bases in between. Looked up from germline, CDR1 is MGHDK and CDR2 is SYGVNS. Sequenced sample: peripheral blood. This sequence originates from a human donor in a cohort sampled during active COVID-19. The rearrangement joins TRBV25-1 to TRBJ2-2; D is ambiguous. CDR3 nucleotides: TGTGCCAGCAGTGAATATTTGGGCAGGCATAACACCGGGGAGCTGTTTTTT. Translated: CASSEYLGRHNTGELFF.